This T cell receptor beta chain was captured in a study of T cell responses to AZD1222 COVID-19 vaccine. Sequencing used immunoSEQ multiplex PCR; TCRdb keeps in-frame clones, though not all of them. The top ten hold around 3% of the sample, which has 130,000 or so clones, roughly 86% seen once. Points from the study as a whole: Two AZD1222 doses significantly raised spike-specific TCR breadth and depth over controls. The sample set comprised mostly white British donors with more females, and clonal diversity was possibly underestimated.

Regarding this clone: Its antigen is still unknown.

Trimming pared 0 bases from V and 8 bases from J, leaving 8 bases between. The CDR3 runs 13 residues. Germline CDR1 is SGDLS and CDR2 is YYNGEE. V gene TRBV9 combines with J gene TRBJ1-4, with TRBD1 as a possible D gene (5 bases). This specimen consisted of peripheral blood, obtained 28 days after the second AZD1222 dose. The sequence was collected from an adult who received the AZD1222 COVID-19 vaccine. The CDR3 protein is CASSVGGEEKLFF. The DNA of the CDR3 is TGTGCCAGCAGCGTAGGGGGCGAAGAAAAACTGTTTTTT.